The clone carrying this TCR beta chain was recorded at least ten times. Its antigen is undetermined. This sample was taken from a study of prognosis after radiotherapy for stage I lung cancer. The study's findings and limits: After stereotactic body radiation therapy, median unique TCR clones were several thousand, down from approximately 10,000. After stereotactic body radiation therapy, patients with later distant metastases showed lower Shannon entropy.

From genomic DNA, two-round multiplex PCR was used to amplify TCR beta CDR3. The authors ran first-round PCR with primers specific to each TRBV and TRBJ gene. TCRdb re-called the multiplex PCR reads with MiXCR, one entry per CDR3 protein. This sample yields around 56,000 distinct CDR3 sequences, of which about 25% are seen a single time; more than 6.5% belongs to the top ten. V was trimmed by 3 bases and J by 4 bases, leaving 14 bases between them. There are 16 residues in the CDR3. Germline V gene data show CDR1 as SGHNT and CDR2 as YYREEE (reference sequence). The rearrangement joins TRBV5-4 to TRBJ2-6, with a possible D match to TRBD2 (6 bases). This TCR came from a donor over 45 with non-small cell lung cancer. Source: PBMCs, taken before or after stereotactic body radiation therapy (not recorded which). CDR3 in amino acids: CASSWGLGSGANVLTF. CDR3 bases: TGTGCCAGCAGCTGGGGACTTGGGAGCGGGGCCAACGTCCTGACTTTC.